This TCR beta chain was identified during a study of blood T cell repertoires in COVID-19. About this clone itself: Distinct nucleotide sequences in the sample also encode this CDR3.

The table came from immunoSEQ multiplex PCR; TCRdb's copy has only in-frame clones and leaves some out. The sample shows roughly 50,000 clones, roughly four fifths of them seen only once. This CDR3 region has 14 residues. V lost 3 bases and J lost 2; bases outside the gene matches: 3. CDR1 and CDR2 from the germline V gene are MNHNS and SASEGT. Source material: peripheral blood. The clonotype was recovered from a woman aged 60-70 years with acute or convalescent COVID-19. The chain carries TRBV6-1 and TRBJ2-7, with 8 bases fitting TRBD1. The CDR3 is CASSDTGGPYEQYF. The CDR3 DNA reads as TGTGCCAGCAGTGATACAGGGGGACCCTACGAGCAGTACTTC.